The following is a T cell receptor (beta chain) sequence with its context. Its specificity is unknown. The data belong to a study of STAT5B mutations in CD4+ large granular lymphocyte leukemia. The survey-level immunoSEQ assay was used. Profiling relied on immunoSEQ multiplex PCR, and the TCRdb table lists in-frame clones only, not all of them. Among more than 9,500 clones, about 80% were seen once, and the ten largest hold roughly 62%. The CDR3 is 15 amino acids. CDR1 is SGHTA and CDR2 is FQGNSA in the germline V gene. Whole-study findings and limits: 8/27 top patient clones versus 2/35 control clones were TRBV06-family.

Specimen: PBMCs. This chain links TRBV7-2 with TRBJ2-5, with D perhaps TRBD2 (6 bases). The better agreement between TRBJ2-7 and the DNA end casts doubt on the J call. This sequence was found in a man in his sixties with CD4+ T-cell large granular lymphocyte leukemia. CDR3 DNA sequence: TGTGCCAGCAGCAACCAAGGCGGGATCGGGTACGAGCAGTACTTC. Translated, it gives CASSNQGGIGYEQYF.